This record concerns one TCR beta chain sequence. What it binds is unknown. Trimming pared 5 bases from V and 4 bases from J, leaving 14 bases between. CDR3 length equals 14 residues. CDR1 is LNHDA and CDR2 is SQIVND in the germline V gene (reference sequence). The time point was: week 5, during vaccination. A single vaccine dose contained 300 ug of mutant IDH1 20-mer peptide, and topical imiquimod was used with it. Each astrocytoma in the donors was new, WHO grade 3 or 4, IDH1-mutant and ATRX-lost. Assay used: immunoSEQ multiplex PCR; TCRdb lists only in-frame clones, some missing. In the table there are 23,000 or so clones, 60% to 80% of which are singletons. The record originates from a study of a mutant IDH1 vaccine in newly diagnosed glioma. About the research overall: Onset of vaccination occurred 4-6 weeks following radiotherapy alone, or with temozolomide cycles. Treated individuals were about 62% male and around 38% female, averaging 40.4 years of age.

This clonotype originated in a man in his forties with glioma. The material was PBMCs, obtained from a glioma patient whose treatment included an IDH1 peptide vaccine. The chain joins TRBV19 to TRBJ1-1, with D unclear. The CDR3 is CASSAGLWGTEAFF. CDR3 nucleotides: TGTGCCAGTAGTGCTGGACTATGGGGCACTGAAGCTTTCTTT.